This is a list of T cell receptor beta chains from one sample in a study of blood T cells in healthy people across ages. In TCRdb, the 5' RACE reads were re-called with MiXCR into one record per CDR3 protein. The table has about 720,000 distinct CDR3 sequences, approximately 25% seen once. The same sample was also used in a study of T cells of mothers and their children.

Sequenced sample: blood. These receptors were taken from a boy between 5 and 17 years old in good health. The CDR3 runs from the conserved cysteine through the conserved F or W. A D gene is named only where the DNA matches it firmly. Only some rows state a clone size, as once, few, many or a class for expanded clones.

size: .
D: TRBD1
V: TRBV23-1
J: TRBJ1-1
CDR3: CASSQFLGQKNTEAFF
DNA: TGCGCCAGCAGTCAATTTTTGGGACAGAAGAACACTGAAGCTTTCTTT

size: .
D: .
V: TRBV7-2
J: TRBJ2-7
CDR3: CASSLRVPKQGGDFYEQYF
DNA: TGTGCCAGCAGCTTGCGTGTCCCAAAACAGGGAGGAGATTTCTACGAGCAGTACTTC

size: few
D: .
V: TRBV6-2/TRBV6-3
J: TRBJ2-1
CDR3: CASSQDSIYNEQFF
DNA: TGTGCCAGCAGTCAGGACTCAATATACAATGAGCAGTTCTTC

size: few
D: .
V: TRBV18
J: TRBJ2-7
CDR3: CASAPYGAEQYF
DNA: TGTGCCAGCGCCCCGTACGGAGCCGAGCAGTACTTC

size: many
D: .
V: TRBV12-3/TRBV12-4
J: TRBJ2-5
CDR3: CASSPPGQQETQYF
DNA: TGTGCCAGCAGTCCCCCCGGACAACAAGAGACCCAGTACTTC

size: .
D: TRBD1
V: TRBV4-3
J: TRBJ1-4
CDR3: CASSQDLFTGGFATNEKLFF
DNA: TGCGCCAGCAGCCAAGATTTGTTCACAGGGGGGTTTGCAACTAATGAAAAACTGTTTTTT

size: .
D: .
V: TRBV18
J: TRBJ2-5
CDR3: CASSSDGKTQYF
DNA: TGTGCCAGCTCATCCGACGGGAAGACCCAGTACTTC

size: few
D: .
V: TRBV20-1
J: TRBJ1-5
CDR3: CSARLMGSQPQHF
DNA: TGCAGTGCTAGGTTAATGGGTTCCCAGCCCCAGCATTTT

size: few
D: .
V: TRBV7-9
J: TRBJ2-5
CDR3: CASSSGVGETQYF
DNA: TGTGCCAGCAGCTCTGGGGTGGGAGAGACCCAGTACTTC

size: .
D: TRBD1
V: TRBV6-5
J: TRBJ2-7
CDR3: CASSFFRGQGLLGEQYF
DNA: TGTGCCAGCAGTTTCTTCCGAGGACAGGGCTTATTGGGCGAGCAGTACTTC

size: .
D: .
V: TRBV18
J: TRBJ2-5
CDR3: CASSPGTRGGETQYF
DNA: TGTGCCAGCTCACCAGGGACACGCGGTGGAGAGACCCAGTACTTC

size: many
D: .
V: TRBV2
J: TRBJ1-4
CDR3: CASSEQKPDEKLFF
DNA: TGTGCCAGCAGTGAACAGAAGCCCGATGAAAAACTGTTTTTT

size: .
D: TRBD1
V: TRBV28
J: TRBJ2-7
CDR3: CASSPTVQGAQDYEQYF
DNA: TGTGCCAGCAGTCCCACGGTACAGGGGGCACAGGACTACGAGCAGTACTTC

size: .
D: .
V: TRBV20-1
J: TRBJ2-7
CDR3: CSAGHSRGTYEQYF
DNA: TGCAGTGCTGGACATTCACGGGGCACCTACGAGCAGTACTTC

size: .
D: .
V: TRBV20-1
J: TRBJ2-7
CDR3: CSARDGGEWAYEQYF
DNA: TGCAGTGCTAGAGATGGAGGGGAGTGGGCCTACGAGCAGTACTTC

size: .
D: TRBD2
V: TRBV12-3/TRBV12-4
J: TRBJ2-5
CDR3: CASSSRTSGWETQYF
DNA: TGTGCCAGCAGTTCGAGGACTAGCGGGTGGGAGACCCAGTACTTC

size: few
D: TRBD1
V: TRBV27
J: TRBJ2-7
CDR3: CASSSTGGPPYEQYF
DNA: TGTGCCAGCAGTTCGACAGGGGGCCCACCCTACGAGCAGTACTTC

size: .
D: TRBD1
V: TRBV28
J: TRBJ2-2
CDR3: CASGGQANTGELFF
DNA: TGTGCCAGCGGAGGACAGGCGAACACCGGGGAGCTGTTTTTT

size: few
D: TRBD2
V: TRBV6-2/TRBV6-3
J: TRBJ2-1
CDR3: CAIGGRGHEQFF
DNA: TGTGCCATCGGGGGGAGAGGGCATGAGCAGTTCTTC

size: .
D: .
V: TRBV29-1
J: TRBJ1-4
CDR3: CSVEGLAGGEKLFF
DNA: TGCAGCGTTGAAGGTCTCGCAGGAGGTGAAAAACTGTTTTTT

size: few
D: .
V: TRBV7-2
J: TRBJ2-5
CDR3: CASSFGHAARETQYF
DNA: TGTGCCAGCAGCTTTGGGCACGCCGCACGTGAGACCCAGTACTTC

size: .
D: .
V: TRBV14
J: TRBJ2-5
CDR3: CASSQARYSGTQETQYF
DNA: TGTGCCAGCAGCCAGGCCAGGTATAGCGGCACCCAAGAGACCCAGTACTTC

size: .
D: .
V: TRBV7-2
J: TRBJ2-2
CDR3: CASSSVGENTGELFF
DNA: TGTGCCAGCAGCTCCGTGGGAGAGAACACCGGGGAGCTGTTTTTT

size: .
D: TRBD1
V: TRBV28
J: TRBJ2-5
CDR3: CASSIPQTGQETQYF
DNA: TGTGCCAGCAGTATACCTCAGACAGGGCAAGAGACCCAGTACTTC

size: .
D: .
V: TRBV24-1
J: TRBJ2-3
CDR3: CATSDKTGSTDTQYF
DNA: TGTGCCACCAGTGATAAAACAGGGAGCACAGATACGCAGTATTTT

size: .
D: TRBD1
V: TRBV19
J: TRBJ2-7
CDR3: CASRLSQGSGEQYF
DNA: TGTGCCAGTAGGTTATCACAGGGGTCCGGGGAGCAGTACTTC

size: few
D: TRBD2
V: TRBV7-9
J: TRBJ2-1
CDR3: CASSSSFAGGPGNEQFF
DNA: TGTGCCAGCAGCTCCTCTTTTGCGGGGGGGCCGGGAAATGAGCAGTTCTTC

size: .
D: TRBD2
V: TRBV7-2
J: TRBJ2-3
CDR3: CASTLKGGATQYF
DNA: TGTGCCAGCACCTTAAAGGGAGGGGCGACGCAGTATTTT

size: many
D: TRBD1
V: TRBV28
J: TRBJ1-2
CDR3: CASSWRGTGGDGDGYTF
DNA: TGTGCCAGCAGTTGGCGAGGGACAGGGGGCGATGGCGATGGCTACACCTTC

size: few
D: .
V: TRBV6-2/TRBV6-3
J: TRBJ1-1
CDR3: CASSYLWGAEAFF
DNA: TGTGCCAGCAGTTACTTGTGGGGGGCTGAAGCTTTCTTT

size: few
D: .
V: TRBV5-1
J: TRBJ2-2
CDR3: CASSADGYTGELFF
DNA: TGCGCCAGCAGCGCGGATGGTTACACCGGGGAGCTGTTTTTT

size: few
D: .
V: TRBV5-1
J: TRBJ1-3
CDR3: CASSLGTFSGNTIYF
DNA: TGCGCCAGCAGCTTGGGGACCTTCTCCGGAAACACCATATATTTT

size: few
D: TRBD2
V: TRBV20-1
J: TRBJ2-7
CDR3: CSARDPLAGNYEQYF
DNA: TGCAGTGCTAGAGATCCCCTAGCGGGAAACTACGAGCAGTACTTC

size: few
D: .
V: TRBV7-3
J: TRBJ1-1
CDR3: CASSLQGLTEAFF
DNA: TGTGCCAGCAGCTTACAGGGATTAACTGAAGCTTTCTTT

size: .
D: TRBD1
V: TRBV28
J: TRBJ2-3
CDR3: CASSTRGPGTDTQYF
DNA: TGTGCCAGCAGTACTAGGGGGCCGGGCACAGATACGCAGTATTTT

size: .
D: .
V: TRBV20-1
J: TRBJ2-7
CDR3: CSARDVRGAYEQYF
DNA: TGCAGTGCTAGAGATGTCAGGGGGGCGTACGAGCAGTACTTC

size: few
D: .
V: TRBV12-3/TRBV12-4
J: TRBJ2-5
CDR3: CASSPNRDPETQYF
DNA: TGTGCCAGCAGTCCTAACCGGGATCCAGAGACCCAGTACTTC

size: few
D: TRBD2
V: TRBV6-2/TRBV6-3
J: TRBJ2-7
CDR3: CAIGTAGTSGRYEQYF
DNA: TGTGCCATCGGGACCGCTGGGACTAGCGGGAGGTACGAGCAGTACTTC

size: .
D: .
V: TRBV7-8
J: TRBJ1-2
CDR3: CASSAGTCASNYGYTF
DNA: TGTGCCAGCAGCGCCGGGACGTGCGCATCTAACTATGGCTACACCTTC

size: few
D: TRBD1
V: TRBV6-5
J: TRBJ1-4
CDR3: CASSYGTGDEKLFF
DNA: TGTGCCAGCAGTTACGGGACAGGGGATGAAAAACTGTTTTTT

size: .
D: TRBD1
V: TRBV3-1
J: TRBJ1-3
CDR3: CASSLRTGNGNTIYF
DNA: TGTGCCAGCAGCCTTAGGACAGGGAATGGAAACACCATATATTTT

size: few
D: .
V: TRBV5-1
J: TRBJ1-1
CDR3: CASSLWAWTDVNTEAFF
DNA: TGCGCCAGCAGCTTGTGGGCATGGACAGACGTGAACACTGAAGCTTTCTTT

size: many
D: .
V: TRBV6-5
J: TRBJ2-5
CDR3: CASSYSNQETQYF
DNA: TGTGCCAGCAGTTACTCGAATCAAGAGACCCAGTACTTC

size: .
D: TRBD1
V: TRBV7-9
J: TRBJ2-1
CDR3: CASSLDVVTGPYNEQFF
DNA: TGTGCCAGCAGCTTAGACGTGGTGACAGGGCCTTACAATGAGCAGTTCTTC

size: few
D: TRBD1
V: TRBV7-2
J: TRBJ2-7
CDR3: CAGSWSGQGSYEQYF
DNA: TGTGCCGGCAGCTGGTCCGGACAGGGGTCCTACGAGCAGTACTTC

size: few
D: .
V: TRBV25-1
J: TRBJ2-5
CDR3: CASSEGGARETQYF
DNA: TGTGCCAGCAGTGAAGGAGGGGCGCGGGAGACCCAGTACTTC

size: .
D: TRBD2
V: TRBV4-3
J: TRBJ2-5
CDR3: CASSPQRGDETQYF
DNA: TGCGCCAGCAGCCCCCAACGGGGGGATGAGACCCAGTACTTC

size: .
D: TRBD2
V: TRBV2
J: TRBJ2-1
CDR3: CASSSYLLAGEFNEQFF
DNA: TGTGCCAGCAGTTCCTACTTACTAGCGGGAGAGTTCAATGAGCAGTTCTTC

size: .
D: TRBD1
V: TRBV5-1
J: TRBJ2-5
CDR3: CASSLDGTGGARETQYF
DNA: TGCGCCAGCAGCTTGGATGGGACAGGGGGAGCGAGGGAGACCCAGTACTTC

size: many
D: TRBD1
V: TRBV20-1
J: TRBJ2-1
CDR3: CSARGTGFVEQFF
DNA: TGCAGTGCTAGGGGGACAGGATTCGTTGAGCAGTTCTTC

size: .
D: .
V: TRBV12-3/TRBV12-4
J: TRBJ2-7
CDR3: CASSLRGRGSYEQYF
DNA: TGTGCCAGCAGTTTACGGGGGAGGGGGTCCTACGAGCAGTACTTC

size: few
D: .
V: TRBV4-2
J: TRBJ2-3
CDR3: CASSTGRTTDTQYF
DNA: TGTGCCAGCAGCACTGGAAGAACGACAGATACGCAGTATTTT

size: few
D: .
V: TRBV4-1
J: TRBJ1-5
CDR3: CASSQVGAMGNQPQHF
DNA: TGCGCCAGCAGCCAAGTGGGGGCCATGGGCAATCAGCCCCAGCATTTT

size: .
D: .
V: TRBV4-3
J: TRBJ2-1
CDR3: CASSQKPSSYNEQFF
DNA: TGCGCCAGCAGCCAGAAACCAAGCTCCTACAATGAGCAGTTCTTC

size: few
D: .
V: TRBV28
J: TRBJ2-5
CDR3: CASRVVGEETQYF
DNA: TGTGCCAGCAGGGTAGTGGGGGAAGAGACCCAGTACTTC

size: few
D: .
V: TRBV7-2
J: TRBJ1-1
CDR3: CASSFWVMNTEAFF
DNA: TGTGCCAGCAGCTTTTGGGTCATGAACACTGAAGCTTTCTTT

size: .
D: .
V: TRBV29-1
J: TRBJ1-4
CDR3: CSVGEVGEKLFF
DNA: TGCAGCGTTGGGGAGGTTGGGGAAAAACTGTTTTTT

size: .
D: .
V: TRBV20-1
J: TRBJ1-5
CDR3: CSAGGTSSFQPQHF
DNA: TGCAGTGCTGGCGGGACGTCCTCCTTTCAGCCCCAGCATTTT

size: .
D: .
V: TRBV29-1
J: TRBJ1-1
CDR3: CSVEVPRVGTEAFF
DNA: TGCAGCGTTGAAGTCCCGCGGGTGGGGACTGAAGCTTTCTTT

size: .
D: .
V: TRBV6-5
J: TRBJ2-3
CDR3: CASSPGDTEKYF
DNA: TGTGCCAGCAGCCCAGGGGACACCGAGAAGTATTTT